Below, one T cell receptor (beta chain) is given with its context. Template switching incorporated UMIs with a 6-nucleotide sample barcode. TCRdb re-called the 5' RACE reads and gives one entry per CDR3 protein, without DNA. The listing contains about 450,000 distinct CDR3 sequences. The sample is drawn from a study of monozygotic twins with inflammatory bowel disease. Donors gave 2.5 ml of blood apiece. From whole blood, total RNA was isolated without any sorting of T cells. The germline V gene encodes CDR1 SEHNR and CDR2 FQNEAQ (reference sequence). The CDR3 totals 15 residues. This TCR was sampled from a human donor with ulcerative colitis or Crohn's disease, or a healthy co-twin of an affected twin (not recorded which). This chain links TRBV7-9 with TRBJ1-2; as DNA is missing, the TRBD1 call by TCRdb cannot be tested. Sequenced material: blood. This CDR3 is CASSSRTGSVSGYTF.